Detailed here is one TCR beta chain. Its cognate antigen is unknown. This specimen comes from a study of shared clonotypes between healthy human individuals. Findings of the study overall: Clonotype sharing across four donors was observed for 4% to 5.5% of naive CD4 clonotypes. It was expected that sequencing depth would affect clonotype sharing among donors.

Study donors comprised healthy, HIV-negative adults devoid of recent acute infection or vaccination. The data were produced by immunoSEQ multiplex PCR, yet TCRdb's version contains in-frame clones alone and is incomplete. Of a few million clones in the sample, just over 90% are singletons; the top ten hold 0.39%. The sequencing sample was made of naive CD4+ T cells from PBMCs. As to subset: CD45RA+ positively selected. The sequence came from a man between 18 and 35 years old in good health. Some clones in this sample may be carry-over from other donors' samples.

The CDR3 sequence is CATSRDLAGNQPQHF. CDR3 nucleotides: TGTGCCACCAGCAGAGATCTCGCGGGGAATCAGCCCCAGCATTTT. The gene calls are TRBV15 and TRBJ1-5; D uncertain. The CDR3 runs to 15 residues. Trimming removed 0 bases at V and 4 bases at J, with 10 bases between. CDR1 and CDR2 from the germline V gene are LNHNV and YYDKDF (reference sequence).